The 19 T cell receptor beta chains below all came from one sample that was sequenced in a study of blood T cell repertoires in COVID-19. Assay used: immunoSEQ multiplex PCR; TCRdb lists only in-frame clones, some missing. The sample yields about 150,000 clones, roughly 87% seen once. Sequenced sample: PBMCs or T cells enriched from blood (not recorded which). The receptors were gathered from a woman aged 40 to 49 who had been exposed to COVID-19.

The chain recombines TRBV27 with TRBJ1-1; TRBD1 matches at 8 bases. This CDR3 has 17 residues. V lost 5 bases to trimming and J lost 0 bases; unmatched junction nucleotides: 11. Germline CDR1 MNHEY, CDR2 SMNVEV (reference sequence). In nucleotides, the CDR3 is TGTGCCAGCAGTACCGACAGGGGTTTCCCCATGAACACTGAAGCTTTCTTT. It is translated as CASSTDRGFPMNTEAFF.

The gene calls are TRBV7-6 and TRBJ1-2, with D unresolved. Trimming took 1 base from V and 5 from J, leaving 11 bases between them. Germline-derived CDR1 and CDR2 are SGHVS and FNYEAQ. The CDR3 has 14 amino acids. The chain's CDR3 is CASSLGESNYGYTF. The DNA for the CDR3 is TGTGCCAGCAGCTTAGGCGAGAGCAATTATGGCTACACCTTC.

This chain uses TRBV7-6 with TRBJ2-1; 7 bases match TRBD2. CDR1 is SGHVS and CDR2 is FNYEAQ in the germline V gene. The CDR3 length is 14 residues. The V and J ends lost 0 bases and 8 bases, in that order; junction bases with no gene match: 4. CDR3 coding DNA: TGTGCCAGCAGCTTAGCGGCGGGAGTCTATGAGCAGTTCTTC. It encodes CASSLAAGVYEQFF.

The chain uses TRBV4-3 and TRBJ2-7; the D gene is possibly TRBD2 (5 bases). Between the trimmed V and J ends, which lost 0 bases and 3 bases, there was a span of 6 bases. The CDR3 is 13 amino acids. Germline assignment: CDR1 LGHNA and CDR2 YSLEER. The CDR3 nucleotides are TGCGCCAGCAGCCAAGAGGGGAGCTACGAGCAGTACTTC. This encodes CASSQEGSYEQYF.

The chain has TRBV24-1 and TRBJ2-2; no clear D gene. V was cut by 1 base and J by 6 bases, with 8 bases left in between. The germline CDR1 and CDR2 sequences are KGHDR and SFDVKD. The CDR3 runs 14 residues. CDR3 protein: CATSDLESSGELFF. DNA for the CDR3: TGTGCCACCAGTGATTTAGAGTCCTCCGGGGAGCTGTTTTTT.

J is TRBJ1-1 and V is TRBV11-2; the D is unclear. The CDR3 totals 15 residues. The germline V gene encodes CDR1 SGHAT and CDR2 FQNNGV. Trimming pared 5 bases from V and 6 bases from J, leaving 19 bases between. The CDR3 nucleotides are TGTGCCAGCAGCCGCGGTTCTAGCGGGAGCTCTGAAGCTTTCTTT. Amino acid sequence: CASSRGSSGSSEAFF.

The chain joins TRBV5-6 to TRBJ2-7, with D possibly being TRBD2 (5 bases). The germline V gene has CDR1 SGHDT and CDR2 YYEEEE. The CDR3 contains 15 residues. Trimming shortened V by 5 bases and J by 5 bases, and 20 bases separated the two germline ends. In DNA, the CDR3 is TGTGCCAGCAGTAGGGAGTCTTCTATCCGCCACGAGCAGTACTTC. Translated, it gives CASSRESSIRHEQYF.

The chain joins TRBV28 to TRBJ1-4; D unclear. Germline assignment: CDR1 MDHEN and CDR2 SYDVKM. V was cut by 1 base and J by 0 bases, with 12 bases left in between. The CDR3 sequence is 17 residues long. The CDR3 is CASSLSGVFSTNEKLFF. CDR3 coding DNA: TGTGCCAGCAGTTTATCCGGGGTCTTCTCAACTAATGAAAAACTGTTTTTT. The whole variable domain, filled in from reference TRBV28 and TRBJ1-4, reads DVKVTQSSRYLVKRTGEKVFLECVQDMDHENMFWYRQDPGLGLRLIYFSYDVKMKEKGDIPEGYSVSREKKERFSLILESASTNQTSMYLCASSLSGVFSTNEKLFFGSGTQLSVL.

This chain joins TRBV3-1 (or the pseudogene TRBV3-2) and TRBJ1-5; TRBD1 might be the D (6 bases). The V and J ends lost 1 base and 5 bases respectively, with 9 bases between them. Germline CDR1 LGHDT, CDR2 YNNKEL (reference sequence). The CDR3 has 14 residues. In DNA, the CDR3 is TGTGCCAGCAGCCAAGGGGGGCGTTATCAGCCCCAGCATTTT. It is translated as CASSQGGRYQPQHF.

The CDR3 here is CASSPSRTGQHYGYTF. For the CDR3, the DNA is TGTGCCAGCAGTCCTTCCAGGACAGGGCAGCACTATGGCTACACCTTC. The rearrangement links TRBV28 to TRBJ1-2, with 8 bases fitting TRBD1. Germline V gene lookup returns CDR1 MDHEN and CDR2 SYDVKM. Losses at the gene ends were 5 bases for V and 3 bases for J; bases not matched to a gene: 11. The CDR3 extends over 16 amino acids.

In its sample, this clone was seen a few times. V and J are TRBV10-3 and TRBJ1-4, with D possibly TRBD1 on 6 matching bases. CDR1 is ENHRY, CDR2 SYGVKD, per germline. V lost 0 bases, J lost 8 bases, and 10 bases lay in between. This CDR3 contains 14 residues. The CDR3 DNA sequence: TGTGCCATCAGTGAGTCGGCAGGGGACGAAAAACTGTTTTTT. Amino acid sequence: CAISESAGDEKLFF.

CDR3 bases: TGTGCCAGCAGTCTCCAGGGACTAGCGGGAGTGGTTGATGAGCAGTTCTTC. Translation gives CASSLQGLAGVVDEQFF. The chain employs TRBV28 and TRBJ2-1, with 14 bases identical to TRBD2. The CDR3 spans 17 residues. The germline CDR1 and CDR2 sequences are MDHEN and SYDVKM. The trim removed 5 bases at V and 8 bases at J, leaving 11 bases unmatched.

The V and J genes are TRBV28 and TRBJ1-1; a possible D gene is TRBD1 (6 bases). Germline CDR1 MDHEN, CDR2 SYDVKM. The germline V and J ends were trimmed by 6 bases and 11 bases, with 19 bases remaining between them. The CDR3 runs to 13 residues. DNA of the CDR3: TGTGCCAGCAGCCTTGGACAGAGCCGTTGGGCTTTCTTT. It is translated as CASSLGQSRWAFF.

This rearrangement joins TRBV19 to TRBJ2-2; D is undetermined. Germline values: CDR1 LNHDA, CDR2 SQIVND (reference sequence). The CDR3 sequence is 17 residues long. V dropped 3 bases and J dropped 7 bases, with 21 bases sitting between them. This CDR3 is CASSMVVSRGSGGELFF. DNA of the CDR3: TGTGCCAGTAGTATGGTCGTCTCGCGCGGCTCGGGCGGGGAGCTGTTTTTT.

The V gene is TRBV4-3, the J gene TRBJ2-1, with 8 bases that match TRBD2. J gave up 10 bases and V 2 bases, and 10 bases lay outside the gene matches. The CDR3 runs to 15 residues. Germline assignment: CDR1 LGHNA and CDR2 YSLEER. The CDR3 coding sequence is TGCGCCAGCAGCCAAAGCGGGAGTCCACTCGGGGAGCAGTTCTTC. The encoded protein is CASSQSGSPLGEQFF.

This rearrangement joins TRBV6-1 to TRBJ1-5, with D hard to call. CDR1 and CDR2 (germline): MNHNS, SASEGT. The CDR3 has 15 amino acids. Trimming removed 5 bases from V and 7 bases from J, with 18 bases in between. For the CDR3, the DNA is TGTGCCAGCAGTATCGGGGTACAAGTTGGACAGCCCCAGCATTTT. Translated: CASSIGVQVGQPQHF.

The V gene is TRBV5-1, the J gene TRBJ2-1; 10 positions agree with TRBD2. The germline gives CDR1 SGHRS, CDR2 YFSETQ. This CDR3 is 16 amino acids long. Losses at the gene ends were 0 bases for V and 9 bases for J; bases not matched to a gene: 9. CDR3 loop: CASSLAVLAGALEQFF. The CDR3 bases are TGCGCCAGCAGCTTGGCCGTTCTAGCGGGAGCACTTGAGCAGTTCTTC.

The chain uses TRBV7-8 and TRBJ1-1; TRBD1 matches at 8 bases. V lost 4 bases and J lost 8; bases outside the gene matches: 12. This CDR3 region has 15 residues. Germline loops: CDR1 SGHVS, CDR2 FQNEAQ. The CDR3 DNA reads as TGTGCCAGCAGCTACTTTGTGGCCGGGACAGGCGAAGCTTTCTTT. Its protein product is CASSYFVAGTGEAFF.

V is TRBV5-5 and J is TRBJ1-5, with D unresolved. The CDR3 loop spans 15 amino acids. Germline V CDR1 and CDR2: SGHKS, YYEKEE (reference sequence). V dropped 0 bases and J dropped 4 bases, with 11 bases sitting between them. The CDR3 DNA follows: TGTGCCAGCAGCTTGGAATCCCGGGTAAATCAGCCCCAGCATTTT. It specifies CASSLESRVNQPQHF. Using reference TRBV5-5 and TRBJ1-5 for the parts outside the CDR3, the full variable domain is DAGVTQSPTHLIKTRGQQVTLRCSPISGHKSVSWYQQVLGQGPQFIFQYYEKEERGRGNFPDRFSARQFPNYSSELNVNALLLGDSALYLCASSLESRVNQPQHFGDGTRLSIL.